The 14 T cell receptor beta chains listed next were all sequenced from one sample in a study of blood T cell repertoires in COVID-19. The data were produced by immunoSEQ multiplex PCR, yet TCRdb's version contains in-frame clones alone and is incomplete. The sample lists roughly 200,000 clones, 80% occurring once. Source material: peripheral blood. All receptors derive from a man aged 55 to 70 with acute or convalescent COVID-19.

This clone was counted once. V usage is TRBV12-5 and J usage is TRBJ2-7; TRBD2 aligns across 8 bases. After removal of 3 bases from V and 3 bases from J, the junction contained 7 bases not matched to a gene. The CDR3 is 15 residues long. Germline V gives CDR1 LGHNT, CDR2 FRNRAP. CDR3 DNA sequence: TGTGCTAGTGGTTTACACGGGGGGGCCAACTACGAGCAGTACTTC. Its protein is CASGLHGGANYEQYF. Full variable domain (missing parts from reference TRBV12-5 and TRBJ2-7): DARVTQTPRHKVTEMGQEVTMRCQPILGHNTVFWYRQTMMQGLELLAYFRNRAPLDDSGMPKDRFSAEMPDATLATLKIQPSEPRDSAVYFCASGLHGGANYEQYFGPGTRLTVT.

This clone is a singleton in its sample. The V and J genes are TRBV7-3 and TRBJ1-1, with 8 bases aligning to TRBD1. The CDR3 is made up of 16 amino acids. In germline, CDR1 is SGHTA, CDR2 FQGTGA. V lost 5 bases and J lost 1; bases outside the gene matches: 9. The CDR3 coding sequence is TGTGCCAGCAGCCATGACACCGGACAGGGGAACACTGAAGCTTTCTTT. This gives the protein CASSHDTGQGNTEAFF.

This rearrangement joins TRBV30 to TRBJ2-7; 7 bases fit TRBD2. The junction had 2 bases not matched to a gene; V was cut back by 1 base and J by 2 bases. The CDR3 is made up of 13 amino acids. The germline V gene encodes CDR1 GTSNPN and CDR2 SVGIG (reference sequence). DNA for the CDR3: TGTGCCTGGAGTGCGGGAGGCCCCTACGAGCAGTACTTC. Amino acid sequence: CAWSAGGPYEQYF.

The J gene is TRBJ1-2, the V gene TRBV30; no firm D call. V dropped 4 bases and J dropped 0 bases, with 30 bases sitting between them. The CDR3 is 20 residues long. Germline V gives CDR1 GTSNPN, CDR2 SVGIG (reference sequence). The CDR3 nucleotides are TGTGCCTGGATTCCCAAGGTAATTTTCGTGACAACTCGGACTAACTATGGCTACACCTTC. Translated, it gives CAWIPKVIFVTTRTNYGYTF.

This clone was seen a single time. The V and J genes are TRBV10-2 and TRBJ2-3, with D unclear. This CDR3 region has 12 residues. V dropped 2 bases and J dropped 10 bases, with 10 bases sitting between them. Germline-derived CDR1 and CDR2 are WSHSY and SAAADI. CDR3 in DNA: TGCGCCAGCAGTGAGGCCCCCGGTCCGCAGTATTTT. This translates into CASSEAPGPQYF.

The chain employs TRBV30 and TRBJ2-5; no clear D. Trimming pared 1 base from V and 8 bases from J, leaving 17 bases between. CDR1 is GTSNPN and CDR2 is SVGIG in the germline V gene (reference sequence). CDR3 length: 14 amino acids. CDR3 sequence: CAWSGNSRRGTQYF. The DNA of the CDR3 is TGTGCCTGGAGTGGAAACTCCAGACGAGGAACCCAGTACTTC.

The chain combines TRBV4-2 with TRBJ2-4, with TRBD2 matching over 16 bases. This CDR3 comprises 18 residues. The V segment lost 4 bases and the J segment 2 bases; nucleotides outside the gene matches: 5. The V gene's germline CDR1 is LGHNA and CDR2 YNFKEQ. The CDR3 sequence is CASSLGTSGGAPKNIQYF. CDR3 bases: TGTGCCAGCAGCCTTGGGACTAGCGGGGGGGCCCCCAAAAACATTCAGTACTTC.

This clone was counted a single time. The rearrangement links TRBV3-1 (or the pseudogene TRBV3-2) to TRBJ2-1; 7 bases match TRBD2. Germline CDR1 and CDR2: LGHDT and YNNKEL (reference sequence). After removal of 1 base from V and 3 bases from J, the junction contained 18 bases not matched to a gene. The CDR3 consists of 20 residues. CDR3 sequence reads: CASSQGRGDGETGSYNEQFF. As DNA, the CDR3 is TGTGCCAGCAGCCAAGGTCGGGGGGATGGAGAAACGGGTAGCTACAATGAGCAGTTCTTC.

The V and J genes are TRBV4-1 and TRBJ1-2; possibly TRBD1 for D (6 bases). The CDR3 contains 14 residues. The germline V gene has CDR1 MGHRA and CDR2 YSYEKL. Trimming removed 2 bases at V and 5 bases at J, with 12 bases between. CDR3 bases: TGCGCCAGCAGCCAACCCGTTACAGGGTATGGCTACACCTTC. It codes for CASSQPVTGYGYTF.

The rearrangement uses TRBV9 and TRBJ2-1, with D possibly matching TRBD1 (5 bases). With 3 bases removed from V and 5 bases from J, the gap between germline ends came to 12 bases. Germline V lookup: CDR1 SGDLS, CDR2 YYNGEE. The CDR3 is 14 amino acids. The CDR3 bases are TGTGCCAGCAGCGGCATGGGGCAAAACAATGAGCAGTTCTTC. As protein: CASSGMGQNNEQFF.

This clone has a single count. The chain recombines TRBV7-9 with TRBJ2-1; D ambiguous. CDR1 is SEHNR and CDR2 is FQNEAQ in the germline V gene (reference sequence). This CDR3 contains 12 residues. The V end lost 5 bases, the J end lost 5 bases, and 7 bases lay between the germline ends. The CDR3, as DNA: TGTGCCAGCAGCCGTTCCCACAATGAGCAGTTCTTC. This codes for CASSRSHNEQFF.

The chain employs TRBV9 and TRBJ1-2; no reliable D call. The CDR3 is made up of 14 amino acids. The germline V and J ends were trimmed by 0 bases and 4 bases, with 10 bases remaining between them. Per germline, CDR1 SGDLS and CDR2 YYNGEE. CDR3 coding DNA: TGTGCCAGCAGCGTAGTAAACAGCCCCTATGGCTACACCTTC. It codes for CASSVVNSPYGYTF.

CDR3 in DNA: TGTGCCAGCAGCAACATTCGGACCGGGGGAGGGACCTACGAGCAGTACTTC. It is translated as CASSNIRTGGGTYEQYF. The J gene is TRBJ2-7, the V gene TRBV21-1; TRBD2 reflects the table's D call only, with no check against the DNA. TRBV21-1 is a pseudogene. The CDR3 has 17 amino acids.

This clone has a handful of counts. The genes are TRBV24-1 and TRBJ2-2, with a possible D match to TRBD1 (6 bases). V lost 3 bases to trimming and J lost 6 bases, with 10 bases between them. This CDR3 has 14 amino acids. In germline, CDR1 is KGHDR, CDR2 SFDVKD. CDR3 sequence: CATSDLDRAGELFF. In DNA form, the CDR3 reads TGTGCCACCAGTGATCTGGACAGAGCCGGGGAGCTGTTTTTT.